These 29 T cell receptor beta chains were all obtained from the same sample, sequenced in a study of CD8 T cells in Susac syndrome. RNA was extracted with the RNeasy kit, and a quantity of about 0.45 to 1 ug was reverse transcribed using random hexamers. TCRdb reprocessed the immunoSEQ multiplex PCR reads via MiXCR and lists one record per CDR3 protein. The top ten clones hold roughly 0.15% of a sample with around 200,000 distinct CDR3 sequences, around 93% of them seen once. The sample consisted of CD8+ T cells from PBMCs. The receptors here all came from a human donor with Susac syndrome.

The rearrangement uses TRBV10-3 and TRBJ1-1; 9 nucleotides agree with TRBD1. Per germline, CDR1 ENHRY and CDR2 SYGVKD. This CDR3 is 14 amino acids long. Trimming took 4 bases from V and 2 from J; bases not matched to a gene: 2. CDR3 DNA sequence: TGTGCCATCAGTGGGACAGGGGTCAACACTGAAGCTTTCTTT. Translating gives CAISGTGVNTEAFF.

This rearrangement joins TRBV2 to TRBJ2-7, with TRBD1 matching over 12 bases. The CDR3 sequence is 13 residues long. Germline trimming cut 11 bases from V and 1 base from J; bases unmatched to any gene: 3. Germline V gene sequence: CDR1 SNHLY, CDR2 FYNNEI. This CDR3 reads CAGGQGASYEQYF. In nucleotides, the CDR3 is TGTGCCGGGGGACAGGGGGCGTCCTACGAGCAGTACTTC.

This sequence joins TRBV12-3 or TRBV12-4 and TRBJ2-5; unclear D gene. The CDR3 is 14 residues long. V was trimmed by 1 base and J by 4 bases, leaving 10 bases between them. For the CDR3, the DNA is TGTGCCAGCAGTTTAGGGCAGAACAGAGAGACCCAGTACTTC. Protein: CASSLGQNRETQYF.

J is TRBJ1-2 and V is TRBV5-1; perhaps TRBD1 as D (5 bases). The CDR3 spans 15 residues. Germline assignment: CDR1 SGHRS and CDR2 YFSETQ. V was clipped by 3 bases and J by 6 bases, with 18 bases between them. This CDR3 reads CASSYMTDRGDGYTF. The CDR3, as DNA: TGCGCCAGCAGCTACATGACAGACCGAGGGGATGGCTACACCTTC.

This sequence joins TRBV27 and TRBJ1-1; TRBD1 might be the D (5 bases). The length of the CDR3 is 15 residues. V was cut by 6 bases and J by 1 base, with 15 bases left in between. Germline V gives CDR1 MNHEY, CDR2 SMNVEV (reference sequence). The CDR3 loop reads CASRTGESENTEAFF. The CDR3, as DNA: TGTGCCAGCAGAACGGGGGAGAGCGAGAACACTGAAGCTTTCTTT.

CDR3 DNA: TGTGCCAGCAGCCAATTTAGGGTCCCCCTTAACAATGAGCAGTTCTTC. This sequence encodes CASSQFRVPLNNEQFF. The chain links TRBV6-1 to TRBJ2-1; D is undetermined. Germline V gives CDR1 MNHNS, CDR2 SASEGT. The CDR3 totals 16 residues. Deletions cut 6 bases from V and 5 bases from J, with 20 bases between.

This clonotype was seen a single time. V usage is TRBV4-1 and J usage is TRBJ2-7; TRBD1 aligns across 7 bases. The CDR3 runs to 16 residues. The V segment lost 1 base and the J segment 0 bases; nucleotides outside the gene matches: 6. Germline V gene data show CDR1 as MGHRA and CDR2 as YSYEKL. As DNA, the CDR3 is TGCGCCAGCAGCCAAGCTCTAGGGGGCTTCTCCTACGAGCAGTACTTC. It yields the protein CASSQALGGFSYEQYF.

The chain joins TRBV29-1 to TRBJ2-1; 8 nucleotides line up with TRBD2. The CDR3 runs to 16 residues. The J segment lost 6 bases and the V segment lost 4 bases, leaving 14 bases of the junction unmatched. Germline loops: CDR1 SQVTM, CDR2 ANQGSEA. CDR3 bases: TGCAGCGTTGTTGGCGGGGGGACGCTCCTTTTCAATGAGCAGTTCTTC. Protein sequence: CSVVGGGTLLFNEQFF.

The chain has TRBV30 and TRBJ2-7; D is perhaps TRBD1 (6 bases). Looked up from germline, CDR1 is GTSNPN and CDR2 is SVGIG (reference sequence). The germline V and J ends were trimmed by 0 bases and 4 bases, with 13 bases remaining between them. The CDR3 extends over 14 amino acids. This chain's CDR3 is CAWSVPSGTYEQYF. The CDR3 nucleotides are TGTGCCTGGAGTGTACCATCGGGGACATACGAGCAGTACTTC. Combining the CDR3 with reference TRBV30 and TRBJ2-7 gives the whole variable domain SQTIHQWPATLVQPVGSPLSLECTVEGTSNPNLYWYRQAAGRGLQLLFYSVGIGQISSEVPQNLSASRPQDRQFILSSKKLLLSDSGFYLCAWSVPSGTYEQYFGPGTRLTVT.

J is TRBJ1-1 and V is TRBV23-1; D perhaps matches TRBD1 (5 bases). TRBV23-1 is designated an ORF whose function remains uncertain. The CDR3 extends over 16 amino acids. The V and J ends lost 0 bases and 6 bases respectively, with 17 bases between them. The CDR3 sequence is CASSQSWPGRVPEAFF. The CDR3 region has the DNA TGCGCCAGCAGTCAATCGTGGCCAGGGCGAGTACCTGAAGCTTTCTTT.

The chain links TRBV10-3 to TRBJ2-3; tentatively, D is TRBD1 or TRBD2 (5 bases each). The CDR3 has 16 residues. The V gene lost 5 bases and the J gene lost 7 bases, with 22 bases spanning the gap. Germline-derived CDR1 and CDR2 are ENHRY and SYGVKD. In DNA, the CDR3 is TGTGCCATCAGTCGAATAAATGAGGGACCCAAGAATACGCAGTATTTT. Translating gives CAISRINEGPKNTQYF.

CDR3 residues: CASSSGTGGLFSQYF. The CDR3 DNA follows: TGTGCCAGCAGCTCAGGGACAGGGGGCCTATTCTCACAGTATTTT. This chain links TRBV5-6 with TRBJ2-3, with 12 bases identical to TRBD1. Germline CDR1 reads SGHDT; CDR2 reads YYEEEE. Trimming took 3 bases from V and 12 from J; bases not matched to a gene: 11. CDR3 length: 15 residues.

The DNA of the CDR3 is TGTGCCAGCCAGCGACAGGGCCGGAATGATCAGCCCCAGCATTTT. It encodes CASQRQGRNDQPQHF. V is TRBV19 and J is TRBJ1-5, with 7 bases identical to TRBD1. V dropped 9 bases and J dropped 5; count of bases not matched to a gene: 13. Germline CDR1 and CDR2: LNHDA and SQIVND (reference sequence). CDR3 length: 15 residues.

The chain joins TRBV6-5 to TRBJ2-6; D is perhaps TRBD1 (6 bases). Trimming pared 0 bases from V and 0 bases from J, leaving 15 bases between. The CDR3 contains 19 residues. Germline V CDR1 and CDR2: MNHEY, SVGAGI. CDR3 residues: CASSYSAAGVPSGANVLTF. The CDR3 DNA reads as TGTGCCAGCAGTTACTCCGCGGCAGGGGTACCCTCTGGGGCCAACGTCCTGACTTTC.

This clonotype was counted only a few times. This chain joins TRBV27 and TRBJ1-5; D gene unclear. The germline CDR1 and CDR2 sequences are MNHEY and SMNVEV (reference sequence). CDR3 length: 13 amino acids. Trimming pared 3 bases from V and 0 bases from J, leaving 3 bases between. The CDR3 sequence: CASSFSSNQPQHF. In DNA, the CDR3 is TGTGCCAGCAGTTTTTCTAGCAATCAGCCCCAGCATTTT.

Only a few counts were recorded for this clonotype. V usage is TRBV30 and J usage is TRBJ1-1; no firm D call. The germline V gene encodes CDR1 GTSNPN and CDR2 SVGIG (reference sequence). The CDR3 is 13 amino acids. With 0 bases removed from V and 2 bases from J, the gap between germline ends came to 7 bases. CDR3 region: CAWSVGRNTEAFF. In DNA form, the CDR3 reads TGTGCCTGGAGTGTGGGTAGAAACACTGAAGCTTTCTTT.

Turning to this clonotype: Mismatch with germline at one junction end may stem from a read error. The V and J genes are TRBV6-1 and TRBJ1-1; D ambiguous. This CDR3 has 10 amino acids. Germline CDR1 and CDR2: MNHNS and SASEGT. The CDR3 reads CASRNIEAFF. In DNA form, the CDR3 reads TGTGCCAGCAGAAACATTGAAGCTTTCTTT.

The genes are TRBV11-2 and TRBJ1-6; D unclear. Germline V gives CDR1 SGHAT, CDR2 FQNNGV. The CDR3 contains 14 residues. V gave up 5 bases and J gave up 10 bases, with 15 bases separating them. The CDR3 bases are TGTGCCAGCAGCCGTCTCCAGATAGAATCACCCCTCCACTTT. Translating gives CASSRLQIESPLHF.

The gene calls are TRBV20-1 and TRBJ1-1; possible D gene TRBD1, 5 bases. CDR3 length equals 14 residues. Looked up from germline, CDR1 is DFQATT and CDR2 is SNEGSKA (reference sequence). V gave up 6 bases and J gave up 3 bases, with 17 bases separating them. CDR3 loop: CSAKPYPGDTEAFF. The CDR3 DNA follows: TGCAGTGCCAAGCCATACCCGGGGGACACTGAAGCTTTCTTT.

This clonotype was seen a single time. V gene TRBV5-6 combines with J gene TRBJ2-7; the D call may be TRBD1 or TRBD2 (6 bases each). The CDR3 is 14 residues long. Trimming took off 4 bases at V and 5 bases at J, with 16 bases between the two ends. Germline CDR1 and CDR2: SGHDT and YYEEEE. CDR3 in amino acids: CASSPTPGAHEQYF. The CDR3 nucleotides are TGTGCCAGCAGCCCAACCCCGGGGGCCCACGAGCAGTACTTC. Looking up the rest from reference TRBV5-6 and TRBJ2-7 gives the full variable domain: DAGVTQSPTHLIKTRGQQVTLRCSPKSGHDTVSWYQQALGQGPQFIFQYYEEEERQRGNFPDRFSGHQFPNYSSELNVNALLLGDSALYLCASSPTPGAHEQYFGPGTRLTVT.

CDR3 loop: CASSQENGFWETQYF. The DNA of the CDR3 is TGTGCCAGCAGCCAAGAGAACGGATTTTGGGAGACCCAGTACTTC. The chain uses TRBV14 and TRBJ2-5; D uncertain. Looked up from germline, CDR1 is SGHDN and CDR2 is FVKESK. V lost 0 bases and J lost 5, with 13 bases in between. CDR3 length equals 15 residues.

This clonotype was observed a single time. The genes are TRBV27 and TRBJ1-2, with D possibly being TRBD1 (5 bases). The CDR3 is 14 amino acids. CDR1 MNHEY and CDR2 SMNVEV come from the germline V gene (reference sequence). The V end lost 3 bases, the J end lost 5 bases, and 13 bases lay between the germline ends. The CDR3 protein is CASSFSGTEYGYTF. The CDR3 DNA is TGTGCCAGCAGTTTCTCCGGGACCGAGTATGGCTACACCTTC.

The CDR3 here is CASSLSSGIGDEQFF. The CDR3 region has the DNA TGCGCCAGCAGCTTGTCTAGCGGGATAGGCGATGAGCAGTTCTTC. The chain combines TRBV5-1 with TRBJ2-1; 9 nucleotides line up with TRBD2. The V gene end was trimmed by 1 base and the J gene end by 8 bases; junction bases not matched to a gene: 7. Germline V CDR1 and CDR2: SGHRS, YFSETQ. This CDR3 is 15 amino acids long.

CDR3 coding DNA: TGTGCCAGCAGCCCTCCCGACAATGAGCAGTTCTTC. Its translation is CASSPPDNEQFF. The chain joins TRBV7-9 to TRBJ2-1, with D unresolved. Germline lookup yields CDR1 SEHNR and CDR2 FQNEAQ (reference sequence). CDR3 length: 12 amino acids. The germline V and J ends were trimmed by 5 bases and 5 bases, with 7 bases remaining between them.

This sequence joins TRBV27 and TRBJ2-1; D is perhaps TRBD2 (5 bases). CDR1 MNHEY and CDR2 SMNVEV come from the germline V gene (reference sequence). The CDR3 spans 14 residues. Deletions cut 3 bases from V and 7 bases from J, with 13 bases between. CDR3 coding DNA: TGTGCCAGCAGTTTCCCAGCCCCGGGGAATGAGCAGTTCTTC. The encoded protein is CASSFPAPGNEQFF.

This clonotype was seen just once. The chain uses TRBV15 and TRBJ2-5; 10 bases map to TRBD2. This CDR3 contains 16 residues. V shed 4 bases, J shed 2 bases, and the junction held 7 bases outside the gene matches. The V gene's germline CDR1 is LNHNV and CDR2 YYDKDF (reference sequence). DNA for the CDR3: TGTGCCACCAGCACCTCTTCGACTAGCGGGCAAGAGACCCAGTACTTC. Translated: CATSTSSTSGQETQYF.

The chain recombines TRBV9 with TRBJ2-1; a weak D match, TRBD2 (5 bases). Trimming cost V 4 bases and J 3 bases, with 8 bases left between them. Germline values: CDR1 SGDLS, CDR2 YYNGEE. The CDR3 loop spans 13 amino acids. CDR3: CASSPRDYNEQFF. CDR3 nucleotide sequence: TGTGCCAGCAGCCCCCGGGACTACAATGAGCAGTTCTTC. Complete variable domain (other parts from reference TRBV9 and TRBJ2-1): DSGVTQTPKHLITATGQRVTLRCSPRSGDLSVYWYQQSLDQGLQFLIQYYNGEERAKGNILERFSAQQFPDLHSELNLSSLELGDSALYFCASSPRDYNEQFFGPGTRLTVL.

This clonotype turned up a few times. This sequence joins TRBV28 and TRBJ1-2; TRBD1 matches 7 bases. Germline CDR1 MDHEN, CDR2 SYDVKM. The J segment lost 6 bases and the V segment lost 3 bases, leaving 4 bases of the junction unmatched. The CDR3 extends over 13 amino acids. CDR3 sequence (DNA): TGTGCCAGCAGTTTCGGAACAGGGGATGGCTACACCTTC. Residues: CASSFGTGDGYTF.

In DNA form, the CDR3 reads TGTGCCAGCAGTTTCACAGGGCCCAGGGAGCTGTTTTTT. It codes for CASSFTGPRELFF. V usage is TRBV12-3 or TRBV12-4 and J usage is TRBJ2-2, with D tentatively TRBD1 (6 bases). The CDR3 has 13 amino acids. Trimming left V 3 bases short and J 9 bases short, with 11 bases between.